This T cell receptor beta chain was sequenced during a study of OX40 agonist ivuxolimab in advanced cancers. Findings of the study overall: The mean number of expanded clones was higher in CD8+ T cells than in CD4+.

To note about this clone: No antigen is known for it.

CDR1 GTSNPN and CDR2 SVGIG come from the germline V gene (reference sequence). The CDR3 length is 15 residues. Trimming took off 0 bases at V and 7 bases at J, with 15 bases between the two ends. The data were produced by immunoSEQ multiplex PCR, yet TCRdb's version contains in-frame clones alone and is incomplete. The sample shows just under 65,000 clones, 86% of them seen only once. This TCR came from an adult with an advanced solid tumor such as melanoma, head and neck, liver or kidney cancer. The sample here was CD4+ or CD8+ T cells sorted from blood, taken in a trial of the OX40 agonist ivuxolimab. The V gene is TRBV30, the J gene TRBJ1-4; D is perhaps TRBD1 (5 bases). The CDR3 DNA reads TGTGCCTGGAGTGTAGGGCAGGGAACGGTTGAAAAACTGTTTTTT. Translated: CAWSVGQGTVEKLFF.